The clone carrying this T cell receptor beta chain was counted once. Its specificity is unknown. The sample is drawn from a study of OX40 agonist ivuxolimab in advanced cancers. Study-wide findings and caveats: At 0.1 to 3.0 mg/kg and by week 6, clonal expansion occurred in CD4+ and CD8+ blood T cells.

Sequencing used immunoSEQ multiplex PCR; TCRdb keeps in-frame clones, though not all of them. The profile shows roughly 76,000 clones, 80% to 95% of them singletons. Trimming removed 2 bases at V and 8 bases at J, with 6 bases between. The CDR3 consists of 11 residues. The germline gives CDR1 SGHTA, CDR2 FQGNSA. This rearrangement joins TRBV7-2 to TRBJ1-1; D not resolved. The TCR was taken from an adult with an advanced solid tumor such as melanoma, head and neck, liver or kidney cancer. The specimen comprised CD4+ or CD8+ T cells sorted from blood, sampled in a trial of the OX40 agonist ivuxolimab. The CDR3 sequence: CASSLRTEAFF. DNA of the CDR3: TGTGCCAGCAGCTTACGGACCGAAGCTTTCTTT.